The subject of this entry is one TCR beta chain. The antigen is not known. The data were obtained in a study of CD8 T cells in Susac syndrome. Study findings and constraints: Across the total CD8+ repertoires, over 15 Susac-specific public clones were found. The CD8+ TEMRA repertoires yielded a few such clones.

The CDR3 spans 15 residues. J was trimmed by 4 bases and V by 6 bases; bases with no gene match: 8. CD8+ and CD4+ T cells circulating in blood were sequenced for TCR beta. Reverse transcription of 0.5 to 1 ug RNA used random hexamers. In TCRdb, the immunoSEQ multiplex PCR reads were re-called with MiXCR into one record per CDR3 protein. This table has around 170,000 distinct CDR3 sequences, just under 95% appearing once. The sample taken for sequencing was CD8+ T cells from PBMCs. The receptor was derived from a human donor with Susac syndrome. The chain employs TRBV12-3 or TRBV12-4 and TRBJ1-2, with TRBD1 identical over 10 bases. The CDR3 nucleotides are TGTGCCAGCAGCCAAAGCGGACAGGGGGGCTATGGCTACACCTTC. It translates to CASSQSGQGGYGYTF.